Listed here are 24 T cell receptor beta chains from one sample, sequenced in a study of T-cell memory formation after mild COVID-19. TCRdb reanalysed the 5' RACE reads using MiXCR and keeps one entry per CDR3 protein. The sample has 450,000 to 650,000 distinct CDR3 sequences, around 21% seen once; the top ten hold under 15%. Sample: PBMCs or a T cell subset sorted from them (not recorded which). These receptors came from an adult woman who had mild COVID-19 (a few samples of this study predate the infection). Cell type and time point are not known.

V gene TRBV30 combines with J gene TRBJ2-7, with D uncertain. Germline V CDR1 and CDR2: GTSNPN, SVGIG (reference sequence). This CDR3 comprises 14 residues. V was trimmed by 4 bases and J by 2 bases, leaving 15 bases between them. CDR3 region: CAWTTSGQPYEQYF. The CDR3 DNA reads as TGTGCCTGGACAACCTCGGGCCAGCCCTACGAGCAGTACTTC.

The chain combines TRBV7-2 with TRBJ1-2, with 7 bases identical to TRBD1. This CDR3 spans 12 amino acids. Germline V gene lookup returns CDR1 SGHTA and CDR2 FQGNSA. The V gene end was trimmed by 10 bases and the J gene end by 7 bases; junction bases not matched to a gene: 9. For the CDR3, the DNA is TGTGCCACAGCAGGGGGGGCGCGTGGCTACACCTTC. Its translation is CATAGGARGYTF.

The rearrangement links TRBV9 to TRBJ1-1, with a possible D match to TRBD1 (5 bases). Germline lookup yields CDR1 SGDLS and CDR2 YYNGEE. Trimming stripped 5 bases from V and 5 bases from J, with 13 bases between. This CDR3 is built from 13 residues. The chain's CDR3 is CASSRDSLTEAFF. The CDR3 region has the DNA TGTGCCAGCAGTAGGGACTCTTTAACTGAAGCTTTCTTT.

There are a few counts of this clonotype. The chain couples TRBV12-3 or TRBV12-4 to TRBJ1-3; D is uncertain. The CDR3 loop spans 14 amino acids. V was shortened by 8 bases and J by 2 bases, with 13 bases between the two germline ends. CDR3 sequence reads: CASHEWTAGNTIYF. As DNA, the CDR3 is TGTGCCAGCCACGAATGGACCGCTGGAAACACCATATATTTT.

V usage is TRBV7-9 and J usage is TRBJ2-5; TRBD2 agrees at 7 bases. Looked up from germline, CDR1 is SEHNR and CDR2 is FQNEAQ (reference sequence). Losses at the gene ends were 5 bases for V and 5 bases for J; bases not matched to a gene: 8. The CDR3 loop spans 14 amino acids. In DNA form, the CDR3 reads TGTGCCAGCAGCCCGGGACTAAATTCTGAGACCCAGTACTTC. Translation: CASSPGLNSETQYF.

This clonotype is labeled as large. The chain has TRBV6-1 and TRBJ1-1, with D possibly TRBD1 on 5 matching bases. The germline V gene has CDR1 MNHNS and CDR2 SASEGT. V shed 4 bases and J shed 5 bases, with 17 bases lying between them. This CDR3 has 15 residues. CDR3 nucleotides: TGTGCCAGCAGTGGGGCAGGGTTAGGATGGACTGAAGCTTTCTTT. It is translated as CASSGAGLGWTEAFF.

This rearrangement joins TRBV5-1 to TRBJ1-1, with a tentative D call TRBD1 (5 bases). The CDR3 runs 15 residues. Trimming removed 1 base at V and 3 bases at J, with 13 bases between. The germline V gene has CDR1 SGHRS and CDR2 YFSETQ. The CDR3: CASSLSLVGDTEAFF. The CDR3 nucleotides read TGCGCCAGCAGCTTGTCATTGGTAGGGGACACTGAAGCTTTCTTT.

This clonotype was seen only a few times. The chain is built from TRBV9 and TRBJ2-5; 8 positions agree with TRBD1. V shed 3 bases and J 4 bases; nucleotides not matched to a gene: 11. The CDR3 is made up of 16 amino acids. Germline V gene lookup returns CDR1 SGDLS and CDR2 YYNGEE. The CDR3 is CASSGSGGNHGETQYF. The CDR3 bases are TGTGCCAGCAGCGGATCAGGGGGCAACCATGGAGAGACCCAGTACTTC.

The chain has TRBV4-2 and TRBJ2-1, with D possibly being TRBD2 (6 bases). V was shortened by 1 base and J by 2 bases, with 18 bases between the two germline ends. Germline CDR1 is LGHNA and CDR2 is YNFKEQ. The CDR3 has 18 residues. The CDR3: CASSQVGGGIYTYNEQFF. DNA for the CDR3: TGTGCCAGCAGCCAAGTGGGAGGAGGGATATACACCTACAATGAGCAGTTCTTC.

The rearrangement joins TRBV5-6 to TRBJ1-6; D is perhaps TRBD1 (5 bases). CDR1 is SGHDT and CDR2 is YYEEEE in the germline V gene. The CDR3 spans 12 residues. V lost 5 bases and J lost 7, with 7 bases in between. The CDR3 sequence is CASRSGNSPLHF. The DNA for the CDR3 is TGTGCCAGCAGGTCAGGGAATTCACCCCTCCACTTT.

This clonotype has just a few counts. This rearrangement joins TRBV12-3 or TRBV12-4 to TRBJ1-2, with D unresolved. The CDR3 runs to 16 residues. The ends were cut back, 5 bases at V and 0 bases at J, with 16 bases in the middle. In DNA form, the CDR3 reads TGTGCCAGCAGTCCGAATTCCGGGTCCTCTAACTATGGCTACACCTTC. This translates into CASSPNSGSSNYGYTF.

This clonotype was seen more than once but under ten times. The V and J genes are TRBV10-3 and TRBJ1-2; D unclear. The V gene lost 4 bases and the J gene lost 7 bases, with 16 bases spanning the gap. The CDR3 runs to 14 residues. CDR1 and CDR2 (germline): ENHRY, SYGVKD. The CDR3 loop reads CAISVNQGSSGYTF. As DNA, the CDR3 is TGTGCCATCAGTGTTAATCAAGGGTCGAGTGGCTACACCTTC.

The J gene is TRBJ1-2, the V gene TRBV24-1, with D possibly matching TRBD1 (5 bases). Germline lookup yields CDR1 KGHDR and CDR2 SFDVKD. This CDR3 comprises 14 residues. Trimming shortened V by 4 bases and J by 9 bases, and 17 bases separated the two germline ends. CDR3 loop: CATSDRDRLRRYTF. Here the CDR3 DNA reads TGTGCCACCAGTGACCGTGACAGATTACGGCGCTACACCTTC.

The chain couples TRBV5-1 to TRBJ2-7, with D perhaps being TRBD1 or TRBD2 (6 bases each). Trimming pared 0 bases from V and 6 bases from J, leaving 16 bases between. The germline CDR1 and CDR2 sequences are SGHRS and YFSETQ. The CDR3 covers 15 residues. The CDR3 loop is CASSLEWGATGEQYF. Written as DNA, the CDR3 is TGCGCCAGCAGCTTGGAGTGGGGGGCTACGGGCGAGCAGTACTTC.

Of note for this clonotype: Sequence at one end of the junction differs from germline and may be a read error. V gene TRBV5-6 combines with J gene TRBJ1-2, with D perhaps matching TRBD1 (6 bases). The germline gives CDR1 SGHDT, CDR2 YYEEEE. The CDR3 is made up of 11 amino acids. The DNA for the CDR3 is TGTGCCAGCAGCGGCGGACAGAATAAAGACTTC. It translates to CASSGGQNKDF.

This clonotype was counted ten times or more. The rearrangement joins TRBV5-1 to TRBJ2-2; tentative D call: TRBD2 (5 bases). V lost 2 bases and J 1 base, leaving 12 bases between the germline ends. CDR1 and CDR2 (germline): SGHRS, YFSETQ. CDR3 length: 16 residues. CDR3 in DNA: TGCGCCAGCAGCTTTCGGTGGGAGATGAACACCGGGGAGCTGTTTTTT. Translating gives CASSFRWEMNTGELFF.

There are a few counts of this clonotype. The rearrangement links TRBV20-1 to TRBJ2-5, with TRBD1 matching 8 bases. Germline CDR1 is DFQATT and CDR2 is SNEGSKA (reference sequence). Trimming cost V 6 bases and J 5 bases; bases outside gene matches: 11. CDR3 length equals 14 residues. The CDR3 region is CSAIDRGNFETQYF. CDR3 sequence (DNA): TGCAGTGCGATAGACAGGGGCAATTTTGAGACCCAGTACTTC.

This chain joins TRBV7-9 and TRBJ2-7; D unclear. Germline loops: CDR1 SEHNR, CDR2 FQNEAQ (reference sequence). V lost 5 bases and J 2 bases, leaving 13 bases between the germline ends. This CDR3 is 14 amino acids long. CDR3 sequence reads: CASSTSTSAYEQYF. As DNA, the CDR3 is TGTGCCAGCAGCACCTCGACAAGTGCCTACGAGCAGTACTTC.

This clonotype has only a few counts. The chain combines TRBV5-1 with TRBJ2-1; 9 bases fit TRBD1. V dropped 4 bases and J dropped 2; count of bases not matched to a gene: 7. The length of the CDR3 is 16 residues. Germline CDR1 and CDR2: SGHRS and YFSETQ. CDR3 sequence (DNA): TGCGCCAGCAGCGTACAGGGGGCGGTAGCCTACAATGAGCAGTTCTTC. Translating gives CASSVQGAVAYNEQFF.

The chain carries TRBV20-1 and TRBJ1-1, with D possibly being TRBD1 (6 bases). There are 15 residues in the CDR3. Trimming cost V 2 bases and J 1 base, with 14 bases left between them. From germline, CDR1 is DFQATT and CDR2 SNEGSKA (reference sequence). The DNA for the CDR3 is TGCAGTGCTAGACGTTCGGGGGCTAGGAACACTGAAGCTTTCTTT. Its protein is CSARRSGARNTEAFF.

This clonotype was seen repeatedly, ten times or more. The chain joins TRBV19 to TRBJ2-3; 7 nucleotides line up with TRBD2. The germline V gene encodes CDR1 LNHDA and CDR2 SQIVND (reference sequence). The trim removed 2 bases at V and 0 bases at J, leaving 5 bases unmatched. The CDR3 runs to 16 residues. For the CDR3, the DNA is TGTGCCAGTAGTATAAGAGCGGGGCCTAGCACAGATACGCAGTATTTT. Translated: CASSIRAGPSTDTQYF.

This clonotype has just a few counts. The chain links TRBV7-8 to TRBJ2-5, with D hard to call. V lost 5 bases, J lost 3 bases, and 13 bases lay in between. Germline V gene sequence: CDR1 SGHVS, CDR2 FQNEAQ. This CDR3 contains 14 residues. The CDR3 DNA reads as TGTGCCAGCAGCCTTCCTATCAGCGAAGAGACCCAGTACTTC. Protein product: CASSLPISEETQYF.

DNA for the CDR3: TGCGCCAGCAGCCTCGACGGGTCAGTACGAGAGCAGTACTTC. Residues: CASSLDGSVREQYF. The chain recombines TRBV4-3 with TRBJ2-7; D is unclear. Trimming stripped 4 bases from V and 7 bases from J, with 17 bases between. Germline CDR1 reads LGHNA; CDR2 reads YSLEER. The CDR3 sequence is 14 residues long.

The sample holds a few counts of this clonotype. The rearrangement joins TRBV4-1 to TRBJ2-7; 9 nucleotides agree with TRBD1. CDR1 and CDR2 (germline): MGHRA, YSYEKL. CDR3 size: 15 residues. After removal of 3 bases from V and 5 bases from J, the junction contained 8 bases not matched to a gene. This CDR3 is CASSQAGDRANEQYF. The CDR3 DNA follows: TGCGCCAGCAGCCAGGCCGGGGACAGGGCGAACGAGCAGTACTTC.